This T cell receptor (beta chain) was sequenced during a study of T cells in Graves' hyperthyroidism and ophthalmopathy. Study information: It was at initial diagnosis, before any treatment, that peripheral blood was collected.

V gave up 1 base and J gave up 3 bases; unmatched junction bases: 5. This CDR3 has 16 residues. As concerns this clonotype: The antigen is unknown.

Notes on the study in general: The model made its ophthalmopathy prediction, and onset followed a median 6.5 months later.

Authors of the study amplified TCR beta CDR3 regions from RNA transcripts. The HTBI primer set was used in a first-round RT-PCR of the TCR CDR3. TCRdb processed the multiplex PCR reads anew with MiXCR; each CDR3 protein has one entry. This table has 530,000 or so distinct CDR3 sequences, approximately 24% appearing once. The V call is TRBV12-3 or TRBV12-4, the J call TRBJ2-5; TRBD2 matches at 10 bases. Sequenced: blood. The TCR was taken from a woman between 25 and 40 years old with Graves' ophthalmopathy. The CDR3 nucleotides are TGTGCCAGCAGTTTAGGAGAGCTAGCGGGGGAAGAGACCCAGTACTTC. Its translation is CASSLGELAGEETQYF.